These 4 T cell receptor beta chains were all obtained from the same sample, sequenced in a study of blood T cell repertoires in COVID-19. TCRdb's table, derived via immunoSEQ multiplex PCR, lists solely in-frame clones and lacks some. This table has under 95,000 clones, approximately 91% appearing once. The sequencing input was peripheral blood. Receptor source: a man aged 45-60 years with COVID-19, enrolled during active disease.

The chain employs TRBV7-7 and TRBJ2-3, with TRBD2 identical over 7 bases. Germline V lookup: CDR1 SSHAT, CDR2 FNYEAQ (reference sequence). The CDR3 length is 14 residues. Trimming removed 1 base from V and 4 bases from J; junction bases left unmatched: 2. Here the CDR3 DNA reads TGTGCCAGCAGCTTAGGCGGGGGATCAGATACGCAGTATTTT. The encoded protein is CASSLGGGSDTQYF.

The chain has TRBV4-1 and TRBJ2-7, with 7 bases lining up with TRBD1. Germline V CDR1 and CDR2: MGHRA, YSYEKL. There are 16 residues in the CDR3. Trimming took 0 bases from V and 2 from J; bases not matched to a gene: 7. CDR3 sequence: CASSQDPLTGTYEQYV. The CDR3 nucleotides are TGCGCCAGCAGCCAAGATCCCTTGACAGGGACCTACGAGCAGTACGTC.

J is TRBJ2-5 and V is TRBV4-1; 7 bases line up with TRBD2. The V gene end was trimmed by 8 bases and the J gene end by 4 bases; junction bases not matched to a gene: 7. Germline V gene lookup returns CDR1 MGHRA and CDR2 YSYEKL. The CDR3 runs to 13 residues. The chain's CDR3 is CASGRGEGETQYF. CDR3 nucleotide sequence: TGCGCCAGCGGGAGGGGTGAGGGAGAGACCCAGTACTTC.

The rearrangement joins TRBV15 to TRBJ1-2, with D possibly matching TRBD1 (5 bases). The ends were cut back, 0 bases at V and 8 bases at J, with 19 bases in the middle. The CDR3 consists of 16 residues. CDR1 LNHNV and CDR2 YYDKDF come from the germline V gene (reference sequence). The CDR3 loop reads CATSRDRLTDPRGYTF. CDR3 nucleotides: TGTGCCACCAGCAGAGATAGGTTGACAGACCCCCGGGGCTACACCTTC. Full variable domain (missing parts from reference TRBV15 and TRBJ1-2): DAMVIQNPRYQVTQFGKPVTLSCSQTLNHNVMYWYQQKSSQAPKLLFHYYDKDFNNEADTPDNFQSRRPNTSFCFLDIRSPGLGDTAMYLCATSRDRLTDPRGYTFGSGTRLTVV.